The T cell receptor beta chain under discussion was sequenced for a study of T cell therapy after organ transplantation. Study-level information: Two of the ten patients were classed as nonresponders. Study observations and caveats: Few nonresponder expansions may reflect low coverage from poor CD8+ yield. In nonresponders, large pretherapy expansions changed minimally after therapy.

Stated time point: 4-8 weeks after completion of therapy. These patients had received solid-organ transplants and had drug-resistant or recurrent cytomegalovirus. Concerning this clone: Its specificity is not known.

Profiled with immunoSEQ multiplex PCR; TCRdb holds only in-frame clones, not every one. The sample contains 15,000 to 20,000 clones, about four fifths of which appear only once. V was pared by 5 bases and J by 4 bases, with 8 bases between. This CDR3 is built from 12 residues. Per the germline V gene, CDR1 is MNHEY and CDR2 is SVGAGI. This clonotype was obtained from a human patient who had received a solid organ transplant and had CMV disease. Some T cells may have originated in the graft donor. The sequencing here drew on CD8+ T cells from blood, taken after autologous CMV-specific T cell therapy. The chain combines TRBV6-5 with TRBJ1-1, with D maybe TRBD1 (6 bases). The CDR3 nucleotides read TGTGCCAGCAGTGAAGGGGGCACTGAAGCTTTCTTT. This gives the protein CASSEGGTEAFF.